Below, 10 T cell receptor beta chains from the same sample are listed, as sequenced in a study of cytomegalovirus exposure and HLA in healthy donors. PCR employed 60 Vbeta and 13 Jbeta primers. The protocol was immunoSEQ multiplex PCR, while the TCRdb copy is restricted to in-frame clones and leaves out a portion. The sample holds approximately 160,000 clones, about 75% seen once. Sequencing input: PBMCs. These receptor sequences come from a woman aged 45-59 years in good health and CMV-seropositive.

This chain joins TRBV4-1 and TRBJ1-1; tentatively, D is TRBD1 (5 bases). Germline V CDR1 and CDR2: MGHRA, YSYEKL. The V and J ends lost 3 bases and 3 bases respectively, with 14 bases between them. CDR3 length: 15 residues. The CDR3 is CASSQETVPYTEAFF. The CDR3 DNA sequence: TGCGCCAGCAGCCAGGAGACAGTGCCTTACACTGAAGCTTTCTTT.

This chain joins TRBV11-3 and TRBJ1-1, with D hard to call. This CDR3 has 14 amino acids. Trimming removed 6 bases at V and 0 bases at J, with 11 bases between. Germline V gene data show CDR1 as SGHNT and CDR2 as YENEEA. The CDR3 loop reads CASSFGGVNTEAFF. In nucleotides, the CDR3 is TGTGCCAGCAGTTTCGGTGGTGTGAACACTGAAGCTTTCTTT.

The chain has TRBV20-1 and TRBJ1-2; D call uncertain. V lost 7 bases to trimming and J lost 8 bases, with 14 bases between them. The CDR3 is 11 amino acids. The V gene's germline CDR1 is DFQATT and CDR2 SNEGSKA (reference sequence). The CDR3 region is CSVTRTGGYTF. The CDR3 bases are TGCAGTGTTACTAGGACGGGAGGCTACACCTTC.

The chain couples TRBV5-1 to TRBJ2-3, with 8 bases fitting TRBD2. Losses at the gene ends were 5 bases for V and 8 bases for J; bases not matched to a gene: 13. From germline, CDR1 is SGHRS and CDR2 YFSETQ. The CDR3 runs 15 residues. The DNA of the CDR3 is TGCGCCAGCAGTTATAGCGGGGTGCGATTCGGTACGCAGTATTTT. Translating it yields CASSYSGVRFGTQYF.

The chain couples TRBV7-2 to TRBJ2-2; D may be TRBD1 (6 bases). The CDR3 spans 14 residues. Germline V lookup: CDR1 SGHTA, CDR2 FQGNSA. Trimming cost V 5 bases and J 5 bases, with 12 bases left between them. CDR3 sequence reads: CASSEARGTGELFF. CDR3 bases: TGTGCCAGCAGCGAGGCCAGGGGAACCGGGGAGCTGTTTTTT.

V and J are TRBV9 and TRBJ2-1; 7 bases fit TRBD1. The CDR3 covers 15 residues. The V and J ends lost 4 bases and 7 bases, in that order; junction bases with no gene match: 11. CDR1 and CDR2 (germline): SGDLS, YYNGEE. The DNA for the CDR3 is TGTGCCAGCAGCACAACTCGGGACAGATCTAATGAGCAGTTCTTC. This codes for CASSTTRDRSNEQFF. Variable domain in full (rest from reference TRBV9 and TRBJ2-1): DSGVTQTPKHLITATGQRVTLRCSPRSGDLSVYWYQQSLDQGLQFLIQYYNGEERAKGNILERFSAQQFPDLHSELNLSSLELGDSALYFCASSTTRDRSNEQFFGPGTRLTVL.

The rearrangement links TRBV30 to TRBJ2-1, with 9 bases identical to TRBD2. This CDR3 region has 14 residues. Germline values: CDR1 GTSNPN, CDR2 SVGIG (reference sequence). V lost 7 bases, J lost 6 bases, and 10 bases stayed unmatched. CDR3 in DNA: TGTGCCTCAAACCGCGGGGGGGGAAGCAATGAGCAGTTCTTC. This sequence encodes CASNRGGGSNEQFF.

The V and J genes are TRBV13 and TRBJ2-2; 10 nucleotides align to TRBD1. From germline, CDR1 is PRHDT and CDR2 FYEKMQ (reference sequence). V was clipped by 3 bases and J by 5 bases; unmatched bases: 6. This CDR3 is 16 amino acids long. DNA for the CDR3: TGTGCCAGCAGCTTTGGACAGGGGGAGGGGACCGGGGAGCTGTTTTTT. Its protein is CASSFGQGEGTGELFF.

This clone was recorded a few times. The V gene is TRBV7-9, the J gene TRBJ1-1; 9 bases match TRBD1. Germline CDR1 and CDR2: SEHNR and FQNEAQ (reference sequence). This CDR3 has 13 amino acids. V was clipped by 4 bases and J by 12 bases; unmatched bases: 9. Here the CDR3 DNA reads TGTGCCAGCAGCTCCGGGACAGGGTGGATGACTTTCTTT. Its protein product is CASSSGTGWMTFF.

The gene calls are TRBV19 and TRBJ2-3; TRBD1 agrees at 7 bases. V was clipped by 3 bases and J by 3 bases; unmatched bases: 12. CDR3 length equals 17 residues. CDR1 is LNHDA, CDR2 SQIVND, per germline (reference sequence). The CDR3 region has the DNA TGTGCCAGTAGTATTCGCAGTAGAACAGGGGAAACAGATACGCAGTATTTT. Its protein is CASSIRSRTGETDTQYF.